The T cell receptor beta chain under discussion was sequenced for a study of blood T cells in healthy people across ages. Study in general: About one barcoded TCR beta cDNA was captured per two T cells. General study results and limits: Donor CMV status, an unknown factor, possibly confounded changes in expanded clonotypes.

Primers used in a second PCR of roughly 6 to 12 cycles were a sample-barcoded 5' primer and a J-beta primer mix. TCRdb ran MiXCR on the 5' RACE reads and lists one entry per CDR3 protein. The sample holds fewer than 2 million distinct CDR3 sequences, roughly 43% seen once. This CDR3 is built from 15 residues. The V gene's germline CDR1 is MNHEY and CDR2 SVGEGT. The V gene lost 0 bases and the J gene lost 0 bases, with 6 bases spanning the gap. This clonotype was picked up a small number of times. What it binds is unknown. The chain uses TRBV6-2 or TRBV6-3 and TRBJ2-1; D call uncertain. The sequencing sample was made of blood. The sequence came from a human donor in good health. The CDR3 sequence is CASSYSHSSYNEQFF. CDR3 DNA sequence: TGTGCCAGCAGTTACTCACATAGCTCCTACAATGAGCAGTTCTTC.